Detailed here is one TCR beta chain. The CDR3 contains 14 residues. The germline gives CDR1 SGHRS, CDR2 YFSETQ. Trimming cost V 3 bases and J 4 bases; bases outside gene matches: 6. The data belong to a study of blood T cell repertoires in COVID-19. In the study overall: Samples representing acute and convalescent COVID-19 were sourced from the United States, Italy and Spain. T cells, B-cell-depleted T cells, or PBMCs provided the cDNA or gDNA that served as material.

Authors' analysis steps: Reference gene primers were amplified, and this amplification served to estimate nucleated cell counts. The data were produced by immunoSEQ multiplex PCR, yet TCRdb's version contains in-frame clones alone and is incomplete. Clone size and V and J calls were adopted from that table, with D and trimming inferred from the DNA. The table shows 300,000 or so clones, with about 89% occurring only once. Patients at the Seattle site were enrolled during active infection and followed longitudinally. The sample was peripheral blood. This receptor was taken from a woman younger than 45 with COVID-19, enrolled during active disease. The chain combines TRBV5-1 with TRBJ2-7, with 8 bases that match TRBD1. CDR3 residues: CASSSPGQEYEQYF. CDR3 DNA: TGCGCCAGCAGCTCCCCGGGACAGGAATACGAGCAGTACTTC. The complete variable domain, with remaining parts taken from reference TRBV5-1 and TRBJ2-7, reads KAGVTQTPRYLIKTRGQQVTLSCSPISGHRSVSWYQQTPGQGLQFLFEYFSETQRNKGNFPGRFSGRQFSNSRSEMNVSTLELGDSALYLCASSSPGQEYEQYFGPGTRLTVT.